The source of this TCR beta chain is a study of blood T cell repertoires in COVID-19. Looking at the study overall: Acute-phase and convalescent COVID-19 samples originated in the United States, Italy and Spain.

Cohort 3 recovered donors had two negative PCRs, clearance, or symptom resolution. Data came from immunoSEQ multiplex PCR; TCRdb stores just in-frame clones and leaves some out. The sample lists 490,000 or so clones, more than 85% seen once, with roughly 8.5% in the top ten. The sequenced sample consisted of PBMCs or T cells enriched from blood (not recorded which). This TCR was recovered from an older woman who had recovered from COVID-19.

CDR3 sequence: CASSFGPGGSYNSPLHF. CDR3 DNA sequence: TGCGCCAGCAGCTTTGGCCCAGGGGGATCCTATAATTCACCCCTCCACTTT. This chain connects TRBV5-1 to TRBJ1-6; TRBD1 matches at 7 bases. CDR1 SGHRS and CDR2 YFSETQ come from the germline V gene. The CDR3 runs to 17 residues. The V segment lost 2 bases and the J segment 1 base; nucleotides outside the gene matches: 6.